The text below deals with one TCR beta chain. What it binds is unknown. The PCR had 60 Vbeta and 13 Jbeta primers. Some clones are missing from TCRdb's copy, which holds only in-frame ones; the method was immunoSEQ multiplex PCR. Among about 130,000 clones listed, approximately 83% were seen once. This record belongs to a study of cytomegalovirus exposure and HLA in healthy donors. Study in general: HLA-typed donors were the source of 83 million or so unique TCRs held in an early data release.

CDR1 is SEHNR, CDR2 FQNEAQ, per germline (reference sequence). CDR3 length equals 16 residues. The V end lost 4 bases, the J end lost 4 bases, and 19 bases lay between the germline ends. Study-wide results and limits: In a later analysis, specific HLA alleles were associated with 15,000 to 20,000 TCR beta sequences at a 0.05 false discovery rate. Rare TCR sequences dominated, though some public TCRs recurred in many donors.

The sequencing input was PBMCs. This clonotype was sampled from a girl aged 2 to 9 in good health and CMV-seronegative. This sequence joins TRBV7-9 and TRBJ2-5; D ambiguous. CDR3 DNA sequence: TGTGCCAGCAGCTCCAATTCCCTGCTAGGTTCAGAGACCCAGTACTTC. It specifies CASSSNSLLGSETQYF.